This T cell receptor beta chain was sequenced for a study of T cell repertoires in cytomegalovirus infection. Study as a whole: Both a matching HLA type and CMV infection were indicated by public TCR beta signatures. Study-wide results and limits: Summed frequency of shared TCR beta families picked out CMV carriers who also had the relevant HLA. In two of eight donors, the top clonotype was HLA-C-restricted CMV-specific.

The sample holds many counts of this clonotype. Its antigen remains unknown. TCRdb analysed the reads with MiXCR anew, one entry per CDR3 protein. The sample shows 200,000 to 300,000 distinct CDR3 sequences, about 12% of them seen only once. The V gene's germline CDR1 is SGHTA and CDR2 FQGTGA. Trimming took off 5 bases at V and 1 base at J, with 13 bases between the two ends. There are 15 residues in the CDR3. Sequencing used PBMCs. V usage is TRBV7-3 and J usage is TRBJ2-3; perhaps TRBD2 as D (5 bases). The TCR was taken from a human donor in good health (CMV status not recorded). Some clones in this sample may be carry-over from other donors' samples. Written as DNA, the CDR3 is TGTGCCAGCAGCACAAGCGGTTCTCGCACAGATACGCAGTATTTT. This codes for CASSTSGSRTDTQYF.